One and the same sample provided the 19 T cell receptor beta chains below, sequenced in a study of regulatory T cells in long-lasting Graves disease. Specified time point: newly diagnosed GD, antithyroid drugs for less than 3 months. Construction of the TCR library relied on RNA isolated from PBMCs. Construction of TCR beta libraries relied on iRepertoire HTBI primers and on Arm-PCR targeting CDR3 regions. MiXCR, run by TCRdb on the multiplex PCR reads, gives a single entry per CDR3 protein. The sample has about 530,000 distinct CDR3 sequences, roughly 16% seen once. This same sample was also taken into another study, of T cells in Graves' hyperthyroidism and ophthalmopathy.

The starting material was peripheral blood mononuclear cells (PBMCs), obtained at new diagnosis, from a patient treated with antithyroid drugs. The source is a middle-aged woman with Graves disease.

Only a few counts were recorded for this clonotype. V and J are TRBV20-1 and TRBJ2-5; 9 bases map to TRBD2. The CDR3 spans 15 residues. Trimming removed 5 bases from V and 4 bases from J; junction bases left unmatched: 11. CDR1 DFQATT and CDR2 SNEGSKA come from the germline V gene (reference sequence). CDR3 nucleotide sequence: TGCAGTGCTCACCCCCCCGGCGGGGGGGGAGAGACCCAGTACTTC. Protein sequence: CSAHPPGGGGETQYF.

This clonotype was detected many times. The chain links TRBV29-1 to TRBJ1-1; TRBD1 agrees at 9 bases. The CDR3 has 15 residues. CDR1 is SQVTM and CDR2 is ANQGSEA in the germline V gene. Trimming at V came to 6 bases and at J to 4 bases, leaving 12 bases not matched to a gene. The CDR3 sequence: CSVSGQGGLGTEAFF. The CDR3 nucleotides read TGCAGCGTGTCGGGACAGGGAGGATTGGGCACTGAAGCTTTCTTT.

This clonotype was seen ten or more times. This chain connects TRBV2 to TRBJ1-4; D gene uncertain. The germline gives CDR1 SNHLY, CDR2 FYNNEI. The CDR3 runs to 16 residues. Trimming took 4 bases from V and 8 from J, leaving 20 bases between them. The chain's CDR3 is CASSVGEGIGSEKLFF. The DNA for the CDR3 is TGTGCCAGCAGTGTCGGGGAAGGGATCGGTTCGGAAAAACTGTTTTTT.

A few counts support this clonotype. The rearrangement links TRBV2 to TRBJ2-7, with D possibly called TRBD1 or TRBD2 (5 bases each). The V end lost 4 bases, the J end lost 3 bases, and 16 bases lay between the germline ends. The CDR3 spans 15 residues. Germline CDR1 SNHLY, CDR2 FYNNEI. In DNA, the CDR3 is TGTGCCAGCAGTGCCATAGGGACGGTAATCTACGAGCAGTACTTC. Its protein is CASSAIGTVIYEQYF.

Concerning this clonotype: A read error may be the cause here, since a much bigger clone is one base away. The chain uses TRBV11-3 and TRBJ1-2, with TRBD1 matching over 8 bases. The CDR3 runs 15 residues. Looked up from germline, CDR1 is SGHNT and CDR2 is YENEEA. DNA of the CDR3: TGTGCCAGCAGCTTTATGGGGCAGGGGGCCGACGGCTCCACCTTC. Protein: CASSFMGQGADGSTF.

V gene TRBV28 combines with J gene TRBJ2-2; 7 bases agree with TRBD1. Germline V gives CDR1 MDHEN, CDR2 SYDVKM. With V trimmed by 4 bases and J by 3 bases, 5 bases remained unmatched. This CDR3 has 15 residues. Written as DNA, the CDR3 is TGTGCCAGCAGTTCGGGACAGTCATACACCGGGGAGCTGTTTTTT. Translation: CASSSGQSYTGELFF.

This chain uses TRBV18 with TRBJ1-3, with 8 bases aligning to TRBD1. This CDR3 has 14 residues. Trimming cost V 6 bases and J 2 bases; bases outside gene matches: 3. Germline lookup yields CDR1 KGHSH and CDR2 LQKENI. CDR3 sequence: CASSQTGAGNTIYF. The CDR3 DNA sequence: TGTGCCAGCTCGCAGACAGGGGCTGGAAACACCATATATTTT.

This clonotype appeared a few times. The chain carries TRBV19 and TRBJ1-5; D unresolved. The germline V gene encodes CDR1 LNHDA and CDR2 SQIVND (reference sequence). The CDR3 length is 15 residues. Between the trimmed V and J ends, which lost 5 bases and 1 base, there was a span of 12 bases. CDR3 amino acids: CASSHLMGSNQPQHF. DNA for the CDR3: TGTGCCAGTAGTCACCTCATGGGCAGCAATCAGCCCCAGCATTTT.

Ten or more counts support this clonotype. V is TRBV20-1 and J is TRBJ2-3; TRBD1 matches 7 bases. There are 13 residues in the CDR3. The germline V gene encodes CDR1 DFQATT and CDR2 SNEGSKA (reference sequence). V gave up 3 bases and J gave up 2 bases; unmatched junction bases: 2. The CDR3 bases are TGCAGTGCTAGGGGGACAGTCACAGATACGCAGTATTTT. This translates into CSARGTVTDTQYF.

This clonotype was seen at least ten times. The chain joins TRBV5-1 to TRBJ1-2; no clear D gene. The CDR3 extends over 12 amino acids. Germline V CDR1 and CDR2: SGHRS, YFSETQ. The V and J ends lost 3 bases and 4 bases respectively, with 7 bases between them. This chain's CDR3 is CASSSDFYGYTF. CDR3 DNA: TGCGCCAGCAGCTCGGACTTCTATGGCTACACCTTC.

This clonotype was recorded many times. The chain links TRBV30 to TRBJ1-5; D is undetermined. This CDR3 region has 13 residues. Trimming stripped 2 bases from V and 4 bases from J, with 9 bases between. The germline V gene has CDR1 GTSNPN and CDR2 SVGIG (reference sequence). The CDR3 sequence: CAWSPIPNQPQHF. CDR3 DNA: TGTGCCTGGAGTCCGATCCCAAATCAGCCCCAGCATTTT.

The gene calls are TRBV5-1 and TRBJ2-2, with 9 bases matching TRBD1. This CDR3 region has 15 residues. Per the germline V gene, CDR1 is SGHRS and CDR2 is YFSETQ. V trimming: 0 bases; J trimming: 7 bases; junction bases outside the gene matches: 4. The CDR3, as DNA: TGCGCCAGCAGCTTGGGACAGGGGGAATTCGGGGAGCTGTTTTTT. It encodes CASSLGQGEFGELFF.

J is TRBJ1-2 and V is TRBV29-1; 10 positions agree with TRBD1. The CDR3 runs to 13 residues. Germline trimming cut 7 bases from V and 6 bases from J; bases unmatched to any gene: 8. Germline V gives CDR1 SQVTM, CDR2 ANQGSEA. This CDR3 reads CSALGQGFNGYTF. CDR3 nucleotide sequence: TGCAGCGCCCTGGGACAGGGGTTCAATGGCTACACCTTC.

Regarding this clonotype: A junction end diverges from the germline sequence, so it may reflect a read error. The J gene is TRBJ1-5, the V gene TRBV28; D ambiguous. Germline CDR1 is MDHEN and CDR2 is SYDVKM. The CDR3 totals 14 residues. This chain's CDR3 is CASSLFRPNQPQQF. CDR3 coding DNA: TGTGCCAGCAGTTTATTTCGGCCTAATCAGCCCCAGCAGTTT.

The J gene is TRBJ1-5, the V gene TRBV19, with D perhaps matching TRBD1 (5 bases). The CDR3 length is 15 residues. V was cut by 5 bases and J by 5 bases, with 16 bases left in between. Germline V CDR1 and CDR2: LNHDA, SQIVND (reference sequence). The CDR3 DNA sequence: TGTGCCAGTAGTGATTCCCAGGACATAGATCAGCCCCAGCATTTT. Its translation is CASSDSQDIDQPQHF.

In DNA form, the CDR3 reads TGCGCCAGCAGCTCGACATCCACCGGGGAGCTGTTTTTT. This sequence encodes CASSSTSTGELFF. The chain combines TRBV5-1 with TRBJ2-2; D ambiguous. Trimming left V 3 bases short and J 4 bases short, with 7 bases between. Germline CDR1 SGHRS, CDR2 YFSETQ. CDR3 size: 13 residues.

This clonotype was detected only a few times. The chain uses TRBV6-1 and TRBJ1-5, with unresolved D. The CDR3 loop spans 14 amino acids. Per germline, CDR1 MNHNS and CDR2 SASEGT. V lost 6 bases and J lost 3, with 12 bases in between. DNA of the CDR3: TGTGCCAGCAGCCCCCGGAGATTCAATCAGCCCCAGCATTTT. It yields the protein CASSPRRFNQPQHF.

This clonotype has ten or more counts. The chain is built from TRBV27 and TRBJ2-5; D remains ambiguous. The V end lost 2 bases, the J end lost 4 bases, and 8 bases lay between the germline ends. This CDR3 region has 13 residues. CDR1 is MNHEY, CDR2 SMNVEV, per germline (reference sequence). The CDR3, as DNA: TGTGCCAGCAGTTTAATTTGGGCAGAGACCCAGTACTTC. Encoded protein: CASSLIWAETQYF.

The chain links TRBV3-1 to TRBJ2-7; 13 nucleotides line up with TRBD2. There are 16 residues in the CDR3. V lost 4 bases and J lost 4; bases outside the gene matches: 7. Germline assignment: CDR1 LGHDT and CDR2 YNNKEL (reference sequence). The CDR3 sequence: CASSPPGLAGWYEQYF. DNA of the CDR3: TGTGCCAGCAGCCCACCGGGACTAGCGGGATGGTACGAGCAGTACTTC.